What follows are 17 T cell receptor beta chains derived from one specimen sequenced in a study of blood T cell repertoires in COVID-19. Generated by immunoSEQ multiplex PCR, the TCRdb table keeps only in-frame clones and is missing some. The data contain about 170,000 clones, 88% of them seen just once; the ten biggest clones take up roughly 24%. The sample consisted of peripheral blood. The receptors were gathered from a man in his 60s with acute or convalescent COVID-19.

The CDR3 loop reads CASSHGLAGSYNEQFF. In DNA, the CDR3 is TGTGCCAGCAGCCACGGACTAGCGGGGTCCTACAATGAGCAGTTCTTC. V usage is TRBV4-2 and J usage is TRBJ2-1, with TRBD2 matching over 12 bases. The J segment lost 1 base and the V segment lost 3 bases, leaving 1 base of the junction unmatched. The CDR3 spans 16 residues. Germline V gene sequence: CDR1 LGHNA, CDR2 YNFKEQ.

The CDR3 spells CASSQEPRSGRRGTQYF. The CDR3 nucleotides are TGTGCCAGCAGCCAAGAACCGCGTAGCGGGAGGAGAGGTACGCAGTATTTT. The chain employs TRBV3-1 (or the pseudogene TRBV3-2) and TRBJ2-3, with 10 bases matching TRBD2. The CDR3 contains 17 residues. Trimming at V came to 0 bases and at J to 8 bases, leaving 11 bases not matched to a gene. CDR1 and CDR2 (germline): LGHDT, YNNKEL (reference sequence).

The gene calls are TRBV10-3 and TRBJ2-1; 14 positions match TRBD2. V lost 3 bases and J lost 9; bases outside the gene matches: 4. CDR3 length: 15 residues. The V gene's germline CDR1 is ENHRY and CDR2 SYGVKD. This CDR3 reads CAISEPGLAGAEQFF. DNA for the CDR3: TGTGCCATCAGTGAACCGGGACTAGCGGGAGCTGAGCAGTTCTTC.

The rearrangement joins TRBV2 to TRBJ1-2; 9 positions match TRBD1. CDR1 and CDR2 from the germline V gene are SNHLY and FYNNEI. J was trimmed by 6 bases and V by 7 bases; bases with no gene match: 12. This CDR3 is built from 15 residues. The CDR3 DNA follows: TGTGCCAGCAAGTCGGACAGGGGATTCAATGATGGCTACACCTTC. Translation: CASKSDRGFNDGYTF.

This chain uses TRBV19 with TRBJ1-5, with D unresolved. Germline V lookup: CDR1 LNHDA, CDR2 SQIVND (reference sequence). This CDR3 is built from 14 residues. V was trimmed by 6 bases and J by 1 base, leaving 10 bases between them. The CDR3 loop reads CASSPDGSNQPQHF. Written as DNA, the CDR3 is TGTGCCAGTAGCCCCGACGGGAGCAATCAGCCCCAGCATTTT.

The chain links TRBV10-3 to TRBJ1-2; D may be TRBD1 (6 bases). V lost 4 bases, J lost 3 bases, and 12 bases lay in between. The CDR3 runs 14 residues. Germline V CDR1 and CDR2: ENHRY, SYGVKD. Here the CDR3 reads CAISVAGVDYGYTF. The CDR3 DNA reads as TGTGCCATCAGTGTAGCAGGGGTTGACTATGGCTACACCTTC.

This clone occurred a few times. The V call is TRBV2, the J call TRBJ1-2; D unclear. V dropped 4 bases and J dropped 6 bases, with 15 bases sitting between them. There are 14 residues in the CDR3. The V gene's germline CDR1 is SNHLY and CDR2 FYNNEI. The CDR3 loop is CASSAETNYNGYTF. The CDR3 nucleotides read TGTGCCAGCAGTGCCGAGACGAACTACAATGGCTACACCTTC.

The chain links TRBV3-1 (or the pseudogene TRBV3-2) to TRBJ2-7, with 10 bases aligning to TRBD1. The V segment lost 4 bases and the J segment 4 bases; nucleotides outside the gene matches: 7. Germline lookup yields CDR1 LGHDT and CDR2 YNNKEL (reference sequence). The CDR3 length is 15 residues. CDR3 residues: CASSRGQGGRYEQYF. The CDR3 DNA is TGTGCCAGCAGCCGAGGACAGGGGGGCAGGTACGAGCAGTACTTC.

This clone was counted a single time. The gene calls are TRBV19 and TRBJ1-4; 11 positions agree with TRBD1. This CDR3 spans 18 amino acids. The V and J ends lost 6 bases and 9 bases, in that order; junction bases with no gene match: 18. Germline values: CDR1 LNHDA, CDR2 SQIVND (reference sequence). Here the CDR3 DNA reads TGTGCCAGTAGCTTCCGGACAGGGGGCGCGAAGATAGAGAAAAAACTGTTTTTT. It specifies CASSFRTGGAKIEKKLFF.

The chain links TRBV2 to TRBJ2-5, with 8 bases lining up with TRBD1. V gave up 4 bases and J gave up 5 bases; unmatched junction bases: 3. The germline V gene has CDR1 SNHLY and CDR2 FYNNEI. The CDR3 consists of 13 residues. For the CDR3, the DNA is TGTGCCAGCAGTGCGGACAGGGAGGAGACCCAGTACTTC. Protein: CASSADREETQYF. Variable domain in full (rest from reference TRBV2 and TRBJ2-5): EPEVTQTPSHQVTQMGQEVILRCVPISNHLYFYWYRQILGQKVEFLVSFYNNEISEKSEIFDDQFSVERPDGSNFTLKIRSTKLEDSAMYFCASSADREETQYFGPGTRLLVL.

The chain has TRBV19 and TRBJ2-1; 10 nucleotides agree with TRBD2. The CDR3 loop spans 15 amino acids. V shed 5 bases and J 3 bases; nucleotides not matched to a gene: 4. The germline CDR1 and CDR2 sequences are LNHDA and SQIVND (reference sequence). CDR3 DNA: TGTGCCAGTAGTTCCCGGACTAGCGGCTACAATGAGCAGTTCTTC. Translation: CASSSRTSGYNEQFF.

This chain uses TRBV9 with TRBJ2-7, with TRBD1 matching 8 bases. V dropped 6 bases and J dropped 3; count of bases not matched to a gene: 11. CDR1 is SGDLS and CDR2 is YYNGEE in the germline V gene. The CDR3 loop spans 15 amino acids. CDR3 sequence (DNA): TGTGCCAGCAACCAAGGACAGGGCTTCCACTACGAGCAGTACTTC. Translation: CASNQGQGFHYEQYF.

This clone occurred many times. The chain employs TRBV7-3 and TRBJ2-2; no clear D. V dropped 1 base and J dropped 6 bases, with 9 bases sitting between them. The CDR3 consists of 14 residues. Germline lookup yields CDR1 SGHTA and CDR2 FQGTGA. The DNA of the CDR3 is TGTGCCAGCAGCTTAATGAGCGAGGCCGGGGAGCTGTTTTTT. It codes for CASSLMSEAGELFF.

The CDR3 loop reads CASSPGGRPQHF. The CDR3 nucleotides read TGTGCCAGCAGCCCTGGCGGGAGGCCCCAGCATTTT. The chain carries TRBV7-9 and TRBJ1-5; D uncertain. Trimming cost V 5 bases and J 9 bases, with 11 bases left between them. Germline lookup yields CDR1 SEHNR and CDR2 FQNEAQ (reference sequence). This CDR3 has 12 residues.

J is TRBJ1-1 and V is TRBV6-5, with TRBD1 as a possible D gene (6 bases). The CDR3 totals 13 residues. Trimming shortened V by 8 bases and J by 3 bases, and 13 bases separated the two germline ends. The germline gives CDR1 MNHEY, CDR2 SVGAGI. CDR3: CASGPTGYTEAFF. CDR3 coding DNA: TGTGCCAGCGGTCCAACAGGGTACACTGAAGCTTTCTTT.

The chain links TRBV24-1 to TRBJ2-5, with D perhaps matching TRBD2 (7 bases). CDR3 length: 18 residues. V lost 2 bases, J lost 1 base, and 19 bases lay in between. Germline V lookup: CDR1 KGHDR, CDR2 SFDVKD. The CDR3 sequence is CATSDWGQRGLTQETQYF. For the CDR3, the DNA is TGTGCCACCAGTGATTGGGGGCAGCGGGGCTTAACCCAAGAGACCCAGTACTTC.

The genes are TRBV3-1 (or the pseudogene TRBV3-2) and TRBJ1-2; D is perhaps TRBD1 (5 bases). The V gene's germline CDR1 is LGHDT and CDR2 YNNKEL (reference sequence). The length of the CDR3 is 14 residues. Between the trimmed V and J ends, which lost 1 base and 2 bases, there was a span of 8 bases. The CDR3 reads CASSQGQTNYGYTF. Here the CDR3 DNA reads TGTGCCAGCAGCCAAGGACAGACGAACTATGGCTACACCTTC.